Following are 27 T cell receptor beta chains from one sample sequenced in a study of OX40 agonist ivuxolimab in advanced cancers. Repertoires were generated with immunoSEQ multiplex PCR, while TCRdb's copy carries only in-frame clones and drops some. This table has approximately 89,000 clones, roughly 90% appearing once. The sequencing used CD4+ or CD8+ T cells sorted from blood, collected in a trial of the OX40 agonist ivuxolimab. These receptor sequences come from an adult with an advanced solid tumor such as melanoma, head and neck, liver or kidney cancer.

The chain carries TRBV6-5 and TRBJ1-1; 7 nucleotides agree with TRBD1. V shed 5 bases and J 7 bases; nucleotides not matched to a gene: 7. Germline V gene sequence: CDR1 MNHEY, CDR2 SVGAGI. The CDR3 is 13 amino acids. The CDR3 DNA reads as TGTGCCAGCAGTCTTAGAACAGGGGATGAAGCTTTCTTT. It encodes CASSLRTGDEAFF.

This chain connects TRBV20-1 to TRBJ1-4; the D is unclear. Germline values: CDR1 DFQATT, CDR2 SNEGSKA (reference sequence). Trimming took 5 bases from V and 2 from J, leaving 3 bases between them. The CDR3 has 11 residues. CDR3 bases: TGCAGTGCTCTTACTAATGAAAAACTGTTTTTT. As protein: CSALTNEKLFF.

The genes are TRBV9 and TRBJ2-3; TRBD2 matches at 8 bases. The CDR3 runs to 15 residues. The germline V gene has CDR1 SGDLS and CDR2 YYNGEE. V trimming: 4 bases; J trimming: 1 base; junction bases outside the gene matches: 5. This CDR3 reads CASSSPAGGTDTQYF. The CDR3 bases are TGTGCCAGCAGCTCGCCAGCGGGGGGCACAGATACGCAGTATTTT.

The chain has TRBV6-4 and TRBJ2-7; TRBD2 aligns across 10 bases. The CDR3 is made up of 15 amino acids. Germline trimming cut 6 bases from V and 0 bases from J; bases unmatched to any gene: 5. CDR1 and CDR2 (germline): MRHNA, SNTAGT. This chain's CDR3 is CASSRLAGSSYEQYF. For the CDR3, the DNA is TGTGCCAGCAGCCGACTAGCGGGTAGCTCCTACGAGCAGTACTTC.

The chain joins TRBV30 to TRBJ1-4; TRBD1 agrees at 7 bases. CDR1 and CDR2 (germline): GTSNPN, SVGIG (reference sequence). The CDR3 spans 16 residues. Germline trimming cut 2 bases from V and 8 bases from J; bases unmatched to any gene: 14. The CDR3 reads CAWSLPTGARGEKLFF. CDR3 coding DNA: TGTGCCTGGAGTCTACCCACAGGGGCTCGTGGAGAAAAACTGTTTTTT. The complete variable domain, with remaining parts taken from reference TRBV30 and TRBJ1-4, reads SQTIHQWPATLVQPVGSPLSLECTVEGTSNPNLYWYRQAAGRGLQLLFYSVGIGQISSEVPQNLSASRPQDRQFILSSKKLLLSDSGFYLCAWSLPTGARGEKLFFGSGTQLSVL.

The sample holds one count of this clone. V is TRBV29-1 and J is TRBJ2-7; D remains unclear. The ends were cut back, 6 bases at V and 6 bases at J, with 15 bases in the middle. CDR1 is SQVTM, CDR2 ANQGSEA, per germline. This CDR3 spans 12 amino acids. This CDR3 reads CSVRDGRPEQYF. DNA of the CDR3: TGCAGCGTACGTGACGGCAGGCCCGAGCAGTACTTC.

V gene TRBV7-2 combines with J gene TRBJ2-3, with D maybe TRBD1 (6 bases). Trimming removed 1 base at V and 4 bases at J, with 12 bases between. Per the germline V gene, CDR1 is SGHTA and CDR2 is FQGNSA. This CDR3 spans 15 amino acids. The CDR3 sequence is CASSLVVRGSDTQYF. The CDR3 DNA reads as TGTGCCAGCAGCTTAGTAGTCAGGGGATCAGATACGCAGTATTTT.

This clone is a singleton in its sample. J is TRBJ1-3 and V is TRBV5-6; D call uncertain. V lost 2 bases and J 0 bases, leaving 9 bases between the germline ends. CDR1 and CDR2 (germline): SGHDT, YYEEEE. The CDR3 runs to 15 residues. CDR3 sequence: CASSFRSSSGNTIYF. The CDR3 DNA follows: TGTGCCAGCAGCTTTCGATCGAGCTCTGGAAACACCATATATTTT.

The gene calls are TRBV4-2 and TRBJ2-7; a possible D gene is TRBD1 (6 bases). Germline-derived CDR1 and CDR2 are LGHNA and YNFKEQ. V was trimmed by 0 bases and J by 4 bases, leaving 13 bases between them. The CDR3 has 15 amino acids. DNA of the CDR3: TGTGCCAGCAGCCAAGAGACAGGAAATTTGTACGAGCAGTACTTC. This sequence encodes CASSQETGNLYEQYF.

CDR3 sequence reads: CASSFKLASETQYF. The CDR3 DNA reads as TGCGCCAGCAGCTTTAAACTAGCTTCAGAGACCCAGTACTTC. The chain links TRBV5-1 to TRBJ2-5; D might be TRBD2 (6 bases). V was cut by 2 bases and J by 4 bases, with 12 bases left in between. This CDR3 contains 14 residues. CDR1 SGHRS and CDR2 YFSETQ come from the germline V gene.

This clone was seen only once. The rearrangement uses TRBV7-6 and TRBJ2-1; TRBD1 aligns across 7 bases. J gave up 8 bases and V 2 bases, and 9 bases lay outside the gene matches. There are 15 residues in the CDR3. In germline, CDR1 is SGHVS, CDR2 FNYEAQ. DNA for the CDR3: TGTGCCAGCAGCTTATTGGGGGACAGTCGGGATGAGCAGTTCTTC. Protein sequence: CASSLLGDSRDEQFF.

The V gene is TRBV5-4, the J gene TRBJ2-3, with D perhaps matching TRBD2 (5 bases). CDR3 length: 14 amino acids. Germline assignment: CDR1 SGHNT and CDR2 YYREEE (reference sequence). V gave up 5 bases and J gave up 4 bases, with 14 bases separating them. The chain's CDR3 is CASRGSGTADTQYF. The CDR3 DNA reads as TGTGCCAGCAGGGGGAGCGGAACGGCAGATACGCAGTATTTT.

The chain uses TRBV27 and TRBJ1-5, with 9 positions matching TRBD1. This CDR3 comprises 16 residues. The germline V gene encodes CDR1 MNHEY and CDR2 SMNVEV (reference sequence). The trim removed 6 bases at V and 7 bases at J, leaving 13 bases unmatched. The CDR3, as DNA: TGTGCCAGCAGCCCTACCGGGACAGGGAGAAACCAGCCCCAGCATTTT. Translated: CASSPTGTGRNQPQHF.

This clone was counted once. The rearrangement joins TRBV4-1 to TRBJ1-2; D gene unclear. Trimming removed 0 bases at V and 3 bases at J, with 8 bases between. The CDR3 length is 14 residues. From germline, CDR1 is MGHRA and CDR2 YSYEKL. CDR3 residues: CASSQDGGYYGYTF. In DNA, the CDR3 is TGCGCCAGCAGCCAAGATGGAGGGTACTATGGCTACACCTTC.

The chain employs TRBV6-1 and TRBJ1-1; 9 positions match TRBD1. This CDR3 is built from 15 residues. Per germline, CDR1 MNHNS and CDR2 SASEGT. V shed 8 bases and J 5 bases; nucleotides not matched to a gene: 12. The CDR3 spells CASRHPGQGGTEAFF. As DNA, the CDR3 is TGTGCCAGCCGTCATCCGGGACAGGGTGGGACTGAAGCTTTCTTT.

The rearrangement links TRBV14 to TRBJ2-3; possibly TRBD2 for D (7 bases). Trimming left V 11 bases short and J 1 base short, with 22 bases between. The germline CDR1 and CDR2 sequences are SGHDN and FVKESK. The CDR3 is 16 residues long. This chain's CDR3 is CACGRGLAYGTDTQYF. The CDR3 DNA follows: TGTGCCTGCGGGCGGGGGCTGGCATACGGCACAGATACGCAGTATTTT.

The chain links TRBV30 to TRBJ1-2; 10 nucleotides match TRBD1. With V trimmed by 4 bases and J by 4 bases, 6 bases remained unmatched. CDR3 length: 14 residues. The germline CDR1 and CDR2 sequences are GTSNPN and SVGIG (reference sequence). The CDR3 here is CAWTPGQGPYGYTF. For the CDR3, the DNA is TGTGCCTGGACCCCGGGACAGGGGCCCTATGGCTACACCTTC.

The chain recombines TRBV7-3 with TRBJ1-1; D is undetermined. V lost 5 bases to trimming and J lost 1 base, with 11 bases between them. Per germline, CDR1 SGHTA and CDR2 FQGTGA. The CDR3 loop spans 14 amino acids. The CDR3 sequence is CASSLNLGNTEAFF. In DNA form, the CDR3 reads TGTGCCAGCAGCCTTAACTTGGGGAACACTGAAGCTTTCTTT.

The rearrangement joins TRBV5-5 to TRBJ1-1; maybe TRBD1 (6 bases). This CDR3 contains 14 residues. Germline CDR1 is SGHKS and CDR2 is YYEKEE (reference sequence). V lost 2 bases, J lost 11 bases, and 19 bases lay in between. CDR3 loop: CASSFPGEVMGAFF. The DNA of the CDR3 is TGTGCCAGCAGCTTTCCAGGGGAGGTGATGGGCGCTTTCTTT. Supplemented by reference TRBV5-5 and TRBJ1-1, the full variable domain reads DAGVTQSPTHLIKTRGQQVTLRCSPISGHKSVSWYQQVLGQGPQFIFQYYEKEERGRGNFPDRFSARQFPNYSSELNVNALLLGDSALYLCASSFPGEVMGAFFGQGTRLTVV.

This clone appeared a single time. V usage is TRBV6-1 and J usage is TRBJ1-2; TRBD1 might be the D (5 bases). This CDR3 comprises 13 residues. Germline CDR1 reads MNHNS; CDR2 reads SASEGT. Trimming removed 3 bases at V and 8 bases at J, with 13 bases between. The CDR3 sequence: CASSDQGFGGYTF. CDR3 nucleotide sequence: TGTGCCAGCAGTGATCAGGGTTTCGGAGGCTACACCTTC.

V usage is TRBV5-4 and J usage is TRBJ2-3; 7 positions agree with TRBD1. This CDR3 has 15 amino acids. The germline CDR1 and CDR2 sequences are SGHNT and YYREEE (reference sequence). The V segment lost 4 bases and the J segment 2 bases; nucleotides outside the gene matches: 7. The CDR3 sequence is CASSPGTANTDTQYF. DNA for the CDR3: TGTGCCAGCAGCCCCGGGACAGCGAACACAGATACGCAGTATTTT.

Of note for this clone: Other DNA sequences in this specimen translate into the identical CDR3. V usage is TRBV7-6 and J usage is TRBJ2-7, with D maybe TRBD1 (5 bases). The V end was cut by 2 bases, the J end by 6 bases, with 17 bases between. The CDR3 runs to 15 residues. Germline lookup yields CDR1 SGHVS and CDR2 FNYEAQ. The CDR3 reads CASSLFSQGALEQYF. The CDR3 nucleotides read TGTGCCAGCAGCTTATTCAGTCAAGGGGCTCTCGAGCAGTACTTC.

This chain uses TRBV5-1 with TRBJ2-5, with unresolved D. V dropped 5 bases and J dropped 3 bases, with 11 bases sitting between them. The CDR3 is 13 residues long. Germline-derived CDR1 and CDR2 are SGHRS and YFSETQ. CDR3 bases: TGCGCCAGCAGTCTGAGGCAGAAAGAGACCCAGTACTTC. Translated: CASSLRQKETQYF.

This chain uses TRBV9 with TRBJ2-1; 11 bases match TRBD1. The ends lost 4 bases at V and 5 bases at J; junction bases unmatched: 5. CDR3 length equals 15 residues. The germline V gene encodes CDR1 SGDLS and CDR2 YYNGEE. For the CDR3, the DNA is TGTGCCAGCAGCCAGGGGACAGGGGGAAACAATGAGCAGTTCTTC. As protein: CASSQGTGGNNEQFF. Full variable domain (outside the CDR3, taken from reference TRBV9 and TRBJ2-1): DSGVTQTPKHLITATGQRVTLRCSPRSGDLSVYWYQQSLDQGLQFLIQYYNGEERAKGNILERFSAQQFPDLHSELNLSSLELGDSALYFCASSQGTGGNNEQFFGPGTRLTVL.

The chain combines TRBV10-3 with TRBJ2-5, with TRBD2 identical over 8 bases. Germline CDR1 and CDR2: ENHRY and SYGVKD. The ends lost 0 bases at V and 1 base at J; junction bases unmatched: 4. The CDR3 has 16 residues. CDR3 protein: CAISESLAGGQETQYF. The CDR3 DNA sequence: TGTGCCATCAGTGAGTCTCTGGCGGGGGGCCAAGAGACCCAGTACTTC.

This clone has a single count. This chain links TRBV9 with TRBJ1-6; 8 bases agree with TRBD1. This CDR3 is built from 15 residues. Per germline, CDR1 SGDLS and CDR2 YYNGEE. The ends lost 0 bases at V and 6 bases at J; junction bases unmatched: 2. This CDR3 is CASSVEGTGNSPLHF. The CDR3 DNA reads TGTGCCAGCAGCGTAGAGGGGACAGGTAATTCACCCCTCCACTTT.

J is TRBJ2-7 and V is TRBV4-1; D perhaps matches TRBD1 (5 bases). CDR3 length equals 15 residues. Germline V gene lookup returns CDR1 MGHRA and CDR2 YSYEKL. V was cut by 1 base and J by 4 bases, with 14 bases left in between. CDR3 protein: CASSQVPVRVYEQYF. The CDR3 DNA sequence: TGCGCCAGCAGCCAAGTGCCCGTCAGGGTATACGAGCAGTACTTC.